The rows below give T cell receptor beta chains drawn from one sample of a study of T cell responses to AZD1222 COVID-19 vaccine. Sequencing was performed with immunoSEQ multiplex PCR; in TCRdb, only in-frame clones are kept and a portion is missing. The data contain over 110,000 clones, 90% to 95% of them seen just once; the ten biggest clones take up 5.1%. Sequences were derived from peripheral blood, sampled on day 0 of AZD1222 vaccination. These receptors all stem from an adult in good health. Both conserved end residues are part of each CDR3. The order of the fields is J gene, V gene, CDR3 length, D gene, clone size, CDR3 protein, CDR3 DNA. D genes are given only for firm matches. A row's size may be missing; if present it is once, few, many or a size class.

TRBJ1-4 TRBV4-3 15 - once CASSRAPPVDEKLFF TGCGCCAGCAGTCGAGCACCTCCCGTGGATGAAAAACTGTTTTTT
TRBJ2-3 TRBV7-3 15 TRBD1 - CASSSTGTGADTQYF TGTGCCAGCAGCTCAACCGGGACAGGGGCAGATACGCAGTATTTT
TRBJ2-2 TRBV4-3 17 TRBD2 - CASSQVSGSSHTGELFF TGCGCCAGCAGCCAAGTTAGCGGGTCTTCTCACACCGGGGAGCTGTTTTTT
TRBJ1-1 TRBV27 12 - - CASSPGPTEAFF TGTGCCAGCAGCCCTGGGCCCACTGAAGCTTTCTTT
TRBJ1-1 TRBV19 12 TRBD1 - CASSSDRGRAFF TGTGCCAGTAGTTCGGACAGGGGACGAGCTTTCTTT
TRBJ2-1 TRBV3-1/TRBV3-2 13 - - CASTTVGYNEQFF TGTGCCAGCACGACTGTGGGCTACAATGAGCAGTTCTTC
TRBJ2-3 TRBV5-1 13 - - CASSLDSTDTQYF TGCGCCAGCAGCTTGGATAGCACAGATACGCAGTATTTT
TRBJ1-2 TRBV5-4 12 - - CASSGMNYGYTF TGTGCCAGCTCGGGGATGAACTATGGCTACACCTTC
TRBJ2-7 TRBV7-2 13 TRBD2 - CASSLVAGGEQYF TGTGCCAGCAGCTTAGTAGCGGGTGGCGAGCAGTACTTC
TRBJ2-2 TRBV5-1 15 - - CASSPRTTFTGELFF TGCGCCAGCAGCCCCAGGACTACCTTCACCGGGGAGCTGTTTTTT
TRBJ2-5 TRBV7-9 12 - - CASSPLAETQYF TGTGCCAGCAGCCCCCTAGCAGAGACCCAGTACTTC
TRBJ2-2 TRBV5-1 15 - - CASSLYGTNTGELFF TGCGCCAGCAGCTTGTACGGTACCAACACCGGGGAGCTGTTTTTT
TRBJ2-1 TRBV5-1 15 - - CASSLGGTAYNEQFF TGCGCCAGCAGCCTTGGGGGGACTGCCTACAATGAGCAGTTCTTC
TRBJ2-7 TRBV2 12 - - CASSESIYEQYF TGTGCCAGCAGTGAATCAATCTACGAGCAGTACTTC
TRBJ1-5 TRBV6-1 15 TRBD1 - CASSDWDRVGQPQHF TGTGCCAGCAGTGATTGGGACAGGGTCGGTCAGCCCCAGCATTTT
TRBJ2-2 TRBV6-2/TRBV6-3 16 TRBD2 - CASSQPLAGLGGELFF TGTGCCAGCAGTCAACCTCTAGCGGGGCTTGGTGGGGAGCTGTTTTTT
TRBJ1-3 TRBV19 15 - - CASSMAGVLGNTIYF TGTGCCAGTAGTATGGCAGGGGTTTTGGGAAACACCATATATTTT
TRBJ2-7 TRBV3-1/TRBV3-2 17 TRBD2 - CASSQAQLAGGTYEQYF TGTGCCAGCAGCCAAGCCCAACTAGCGGGGGGGACCTACGAGCAGTACTTC
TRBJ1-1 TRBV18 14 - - CASSPYSGNTEAFF TGTGCCAGCTCGCCGTATTCGGGGAACACTGAAGCTTTCTTT
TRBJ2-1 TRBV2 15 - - CASSEAETAYNEQFF TGTGCCAGCAGTGAAGCGGAGACAGCCTACAATGAGCAGTTCTTC
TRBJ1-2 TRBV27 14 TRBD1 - CASSWDRDDYGYTF TGTGCCAGCAGTTGGGACAGGGATGACTATGGCTACACCTTC
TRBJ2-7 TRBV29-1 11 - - CSVTQGYEQYF TGCAGCGTGACTCAGGGTTACGAGCAGTACTTC
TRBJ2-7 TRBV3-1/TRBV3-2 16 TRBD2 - CASSRTGTSGSYEQYF TGTGCCAGCAGTCGGACCGGGACTAGCGGGAGTTACGAGCAGTACTTC
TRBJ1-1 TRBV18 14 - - CASSLRDTNTEAFF TGTGCCAGCTCTCTCCGGGACACGAACACTGAAGCTTTCTTT
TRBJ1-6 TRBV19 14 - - CATQRVAKNSPLHF TGTGCCACTCAAAGAGTAGCGAAAAATTCACCCCTCCACTTT
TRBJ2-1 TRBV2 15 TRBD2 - CASSGAGGTYNEQFF TGTGCCAGCAGTGGAGCGGGGGGGACCTACAATGAGCAGTTCTTC
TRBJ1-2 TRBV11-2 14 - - CASSYRPVGYGYTF TGTGCCAGCAGCTACCGTCCCGTCGGGTATGGCTACACCTTC
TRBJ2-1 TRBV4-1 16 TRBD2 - CASSQVQAGLYNEQFF TGCGCCAGCAGCCAAGTCCAAGCGGGGTTATACAATGAGCAGTTCTTC
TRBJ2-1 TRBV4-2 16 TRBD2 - CASSQLTSGRGNEQFF TGTGCCAGCAGCCAACTGACTAGCGGGAGAGGGAATGAGCAGTTCTTC
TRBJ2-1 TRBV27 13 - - CATGLRGVGEQFF TGTGCCACCGGCCTAAGGGGGGTGGGGGAGCAGTTCTTC
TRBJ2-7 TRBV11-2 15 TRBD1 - CASSPQGEVWNEQYF TGTGCCAGCAGCCCACAGGGGGAGGTTTGGAACGAGCAGTACTTC
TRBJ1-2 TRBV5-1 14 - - CASSFDSGFYGYTF TGCGCCAGCAGCTTTGACAGCGGATTCTATGGCTACACCTTC
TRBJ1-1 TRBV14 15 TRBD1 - CASSQRTGSNTEAFF TGTGCCAGCAGCCAACGGACAGGCTCGAACACTGAAGCTTTCTTT
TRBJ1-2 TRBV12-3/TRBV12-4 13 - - CASSLRGLKGYTF TGTGCCAGCAGTTTGCGGGGGTTGAAAGGCTACACCTTC
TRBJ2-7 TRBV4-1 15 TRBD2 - CASSQGSGLADEQYF TGCGCCAGCAGCCAAGGTTCGGGACTAGCGGACGAGCAGTACTTC
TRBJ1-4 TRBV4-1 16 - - CASRAGVGATNEKLFF TGCGCCAGCAGAGCAGGGGTCGGTGCAACTAATGAAAAACTGTTTTTT
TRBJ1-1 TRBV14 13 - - CASSQTRFGGAFF TGTGCCAGCAGCCAGACCCGATTCGGCGGAGCTTTCTTT
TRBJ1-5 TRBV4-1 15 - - CASSQGTQLSRPQHF TGCGCCAGCAGCCAGGGGACCCAGCTATCGAGGCCCCAGCATTTT
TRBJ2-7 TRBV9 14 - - CASSVDAGVYEQYF TGTGCCAGCAGCGTAGATGCAGGGGTCTACGAGCAGTACTTC
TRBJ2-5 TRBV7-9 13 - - CASSLVEARTQYF TGTGCCAGCAGCTTAGTAGAAGCGAGGACCCAGTACTTC
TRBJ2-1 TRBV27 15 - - CASSSLLGASNEQFF TGTGCCAGCAGTTCACTTTTGGGGGCTAGCAATGAGCAGTTCTTC
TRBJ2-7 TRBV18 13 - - CASSPDAVGEQYF TGTGCCAGCTCACCAGACGCGGTTGGCGAGCAGTACTTC
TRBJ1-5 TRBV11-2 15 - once CASSLDWGSNQPQHF TGTGCCAGCAGCTTAGATTGGGGAAGCAATCAGCCCCAGCATTTT
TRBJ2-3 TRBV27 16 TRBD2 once CASSLGTSGPTDTQYF TGTGCCAGCAGTTTAGGGACTAGCGGACCCACAGATACGCAGTATTTT